This T cell receptor beta chain was observed in a study of CD8 T cells in ankylosing spondylitis. Study-level findings and limits: Some of these motif variants have turned up before, in reports on reactive arthritis synovial fluid and blood. Characteristic of ankylosing spondylitis blood, it appeared, was a TCR beta motif comprising about eight highly homologous variants. Significantly higher representation of disease-linked clones was reported for matched ankylosing spondylitis synovial fluid.

Library preparation for TCR beta used quantitative 5'-RACE with molecular barcodes. TCRdb reprocessed the 5' RACE reads via MiXCR and lists one record per CDR3 protein. The data hold under 150,000 distinct CDR3 sequences, with about 10% observed a single time. Many counts were recorded for this clonotype. As yet, its antigen is unknown. Looked up from germline, CDR1 is KGHSH and CDR2 is LQKENI. The CDR3 is 15 amino acids. Trimming took off 0 bases at V and 7 bases at J, with 13 bases between the two ends. This receptor was obtained from a female donor with ankylosing spondylitis or in good health (not recorded which). The chain is built from TRBV18 and TRBJ2-1; no firm D call. The source material was blood, either unsorted or a sorted T cell fraction (not recorded which). DNA for the CDR3: TGTGCCAGCTCACCACCGGGTCCAGTAGATAATGAGCAGTTCTTC. Translated, it gives CASSPPGPVDNEQFF.